Only a few counts were recorded for the clone carrying this TCR beta chain. What it binds is not known. This record comes from a study of T cell responses to AZD1222 COVID-19 vaccine. General study results and limits: Donors were largely white British and mainly female; clonal diversity was possibly underestimated.

TCRdb's table, derived via immunoSEQ multiplex PCR, lists solely in-frame clones and lacks some. The profile shows about 85,000 clones, about 90% of them singletons. Per germline, CDR1 KGHSH and CDR2 LQKENI. The CDR3 extends over 14 amino acids. V was trimmed by 5 bases and J by 3 bases, leaving 13 bases between them. The chain couples TRBV18 to TRBJ1-1, with a possible D match to TRBD1 (6 bases). The sequence came from an adult in good health. The sequencing here drew on peripheral blood, taken on day 0 of AZD1222 vaccination. Written as DNA, the CDR3 is TGTGCCAGCTCATGGAGAGGGGGTGACACTGAAGCTTTCTTT. Residues: CASSWRGGDTEAFF.